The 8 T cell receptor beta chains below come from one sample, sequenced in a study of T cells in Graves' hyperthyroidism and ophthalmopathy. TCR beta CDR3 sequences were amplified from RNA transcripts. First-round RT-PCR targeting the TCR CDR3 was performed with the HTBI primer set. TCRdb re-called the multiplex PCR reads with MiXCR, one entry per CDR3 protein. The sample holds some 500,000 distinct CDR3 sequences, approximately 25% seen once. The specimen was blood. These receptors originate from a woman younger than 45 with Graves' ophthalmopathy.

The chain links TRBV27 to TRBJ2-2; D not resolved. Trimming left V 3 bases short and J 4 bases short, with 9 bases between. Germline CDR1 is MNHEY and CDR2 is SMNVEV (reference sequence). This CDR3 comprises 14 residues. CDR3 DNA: TGTGCCAGCAGTTTTAGATGGGCCACCGGGGAGCTGTTTTTT. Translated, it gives CASSFRWATGELFF.

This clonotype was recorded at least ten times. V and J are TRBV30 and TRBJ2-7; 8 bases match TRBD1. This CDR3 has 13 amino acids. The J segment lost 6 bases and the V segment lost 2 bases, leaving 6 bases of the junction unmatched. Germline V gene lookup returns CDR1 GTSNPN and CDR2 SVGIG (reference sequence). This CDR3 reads CAWSLGQGGEQYF. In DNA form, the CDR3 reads TGTGCCTGGAGTCTTGGACAGGGAGGCGAGCAGTACTTC.

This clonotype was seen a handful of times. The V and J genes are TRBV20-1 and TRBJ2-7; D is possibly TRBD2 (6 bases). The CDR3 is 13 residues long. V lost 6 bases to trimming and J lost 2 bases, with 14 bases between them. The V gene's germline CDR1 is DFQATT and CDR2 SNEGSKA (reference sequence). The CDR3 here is CSATGTDTYEQYF. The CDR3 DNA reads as TGCAGTGCCACCGGGACTGACACCTACGAGCAGTACTTC.

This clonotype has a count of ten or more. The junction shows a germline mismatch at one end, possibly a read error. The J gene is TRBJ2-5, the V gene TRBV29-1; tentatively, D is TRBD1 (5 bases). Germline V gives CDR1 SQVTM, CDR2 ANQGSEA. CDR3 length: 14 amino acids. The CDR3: CSVSSRRAQEAQYF. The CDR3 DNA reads TGCAGCGTTTCGTCGCGCAGGGCCCAAGAGGCCCAGTACTTC.

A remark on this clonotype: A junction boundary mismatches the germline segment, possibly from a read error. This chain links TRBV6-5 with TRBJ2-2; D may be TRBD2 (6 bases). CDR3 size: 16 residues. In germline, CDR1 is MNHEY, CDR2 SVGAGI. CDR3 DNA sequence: TGTGCCAGCAGTTACTCCAGGGACTTCAACACCGGGGGGCTGTTTTTT. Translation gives CASSYSRDFNTGGLFF.

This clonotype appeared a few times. CDR3 loop: CASRGGLSEPEAFF. Here the CDR3 DNA reads TGTGCCAGCAGGGGGGGGCTTTCGGAGCCTGAAGCTTTCTTT. V is TRBV7-6 and J is TRBJ1-1; a possible D gene is TRBD1 (6 bases). The germline CDR1 and CDR2 sequences are SGHVS and FNYEAQ. V lost 6 bases, J lost 6 bases, and 17 bases lay in between. CDR3 length: 14 residues.

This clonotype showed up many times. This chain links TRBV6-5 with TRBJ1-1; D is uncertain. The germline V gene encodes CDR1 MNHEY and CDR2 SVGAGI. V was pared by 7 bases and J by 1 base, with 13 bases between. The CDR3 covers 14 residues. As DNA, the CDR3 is TGTGCCAGCACTTCGGGTAGGCCGAACACTGAAGCTTTCTTT. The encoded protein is CASTSGRPNTEAFF.

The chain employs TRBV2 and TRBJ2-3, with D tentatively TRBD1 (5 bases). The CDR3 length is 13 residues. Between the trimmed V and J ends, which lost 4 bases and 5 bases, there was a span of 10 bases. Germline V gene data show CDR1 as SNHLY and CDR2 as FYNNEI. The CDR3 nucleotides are TGTGCCAGCAGTGGCCAGGGTGGAGATACGCAGTATTTT. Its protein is CASSGQGGDTQYF.